These 25 T cell receptor beta chains were sequenced from one sample in a study of cytomegalovirus exposure and HLA in healthy donors. The PCR contained 60 Vbeta and 13 Jbeta primers. Measured with immunoSEQ multiplex PCR; TCRdb has only the in-frame clones, and not every one. Here the sample spans approximately 120,000 clones, 76% being singletons. Sequencing was done on a sample of PBMCs. The source of these receptors is a man aged 50-60 years in good health and CMV-seronegative.

The chain uses TRBV14 and TRBJ1-1; D is perhaps TRBD1 (6 bases). Germline assignment: CDR1 SGHDN and CDR2 FVKESK. This CDR3 contains 13 residues. V gave up 4 bases and J gave up 4 bases, with 10 bases separating them. The CDR3 sequence is CASSPGQFTEAFF. The CDR3, as DNA: TGTGCCAGCAGCCCAGGACAGTTCACTGAAGCTTTCTTT.

This clone was picked up one time. This chain uses TRBV5-4 with TRBJ1-1; D unresolved. V was cut by 2 bases and J by 0 bases, with 11 bases left in between. This CDR3 has 15 residues. CDR1 is SGHNT and CDR2 is YYREEE in the germline V gene (reference sequence). This CDR3 reads CASSFEGSMNTEAFF. The DNA of the CDR3 is TGTGCCAGCAGCTTTGAGGGCAGCATGAACACTGAAGCTTTCTTT. Full variable domain (rest looked up from reference TRBV5-4 and TRBJ1-1): ETGVTQSPTHLIKTRGQQVTLRCSSQSGHNTVSWYQQALGQGPQFIFQYYREEENGRGNFPPRFSGLQFPNYSSELNVNALELDDSALYLCASSFEGSMNTEAFFGQGTRLTVV.

The sample holds a few counts of this clone. This chain joins TRBV6-4 and TRBJ2-2; D may be TRBD2 (5 bases). The CDR3 sequence is 13 residues long. Germline V gives CDR1 MRHNA, CDR2 SNTAGT. The V and J ends lost 5 bases and 8 bases respectively, with 12 bases between them. Here the CDR3 reads CASSFGNPGELFF. DNA of the CDR3: TGTGCCAGCAGTTTCGGGAATCCTGGGGAGCTGTTTTTT.

The rearrangement uses TRBV19 and TRBJ2-7, with D maybe TRBD2 (6 bases). This CDR3 contains 14 residues. Germline CDR1 LNHDA, CDR2 SQIVND (reference sequence). Trimming stripped 4 bases from V and 0 bases from J, with 10 bases between. Written as DNA, the CDR3 is TGTGCCAGTAGTAGGGGGGACGGCTCCTACGAGCAGTACTTC. Translation: CASSRGDGSYEQYF. The full variable domain, rest sourced from reference TRBV19 and TRBJ2-7, is DGGITQSPKYLFRKEGQNVTLSCEQNLNHDAMYWYRQDPGQGLRLIYYSQIVNDFQKGDIAEGYSVSREKKESFPLTVTSAQKNPTAFYLCASSRGDGSYEQYFGPGTRLTVT.

The rearrangement joins TRBV2 to TRBJ1-1; unclear D gene. The CDR3 runs to 11 residues. V was pared by 7 bases and J by 3 bases, with 6 bases between. In germline, CDR1 is SNHLY, CDR2 FYNNEI. This CDR3 reads CASTVDTEAFF. The CDR3 coding sequence is TGTGCCAGCACCGTTGACACTGAAGCTTTCTTT.

This clone has only a few counts. This chain's CDR3 is CASSFTGVLGTEAFF. The CDR3, as DNA: TGCGCCAGCAGCTTTACAGGGGTTCTTGGGACTGAAGCTTTCTTT. The V call is TRBV5-1, the J call TRBJ1-1; 7 nucleotides align to TRBD1. After removal of 2 bases from V and 5 bases from J, the junction contained 9 bases not matched to a gene. This CDR3 contains 15 residues. Germline CDR1 is SGHRS and CDR2 is YFSETQ.

The chain combines TRBV11-2 with TRBJ1-1; D unclear. With 4 bases removed from V and 1 base from J, the gap between germline ends came to 13 bases. CDR1 SGHAT and CDR2 FQNNGV come from the germline V gene. The CDR3 loop spans 15 amino acids. In DNA, the CDR3 is TGTGCCAGCAGCTCCGGCTCAGGAGGGAACACTGAAGCTTTCTTT. Protein product: CASSSGSGGNTEAFF. The variable domain in full, with the rest retrieved from reference TRBV11-2 and TRBJ1-1, is EAGVAQSPRYKIIEKRQSVAFWCNPISGHATLYWYQQILGQGPKLLIQFQNNGVVDDSQLPKDRFSAERLKGVDSTLKIQPAKLEDSAVYLCASSSGSGGNTEAFFGQGTRLTVV.

V is TRBV15 and J is TRBJ2-7; TRBD2 is a possible D gene (5 bases). Germline V CDR1 and CDR2: LNHNV, YYDKDF (reference sequence). This CDR3 has 16 residues. V gave up 0 bases and J gave up 0 bases, with 12 bases separating them. The CDR3 here is CATSRDLTRVSYEQYF. In nucleotides, the CDR3 is TGTGCCACCAGCAGAGATCTTACGAGGGTCTCCTACGAGCAGTACTTC.

The V gene is TRBV11-2, the J gene TRBJ1-4; 7 bases line up with TRBD1. In germline, CDR1 is SGHAT, CDR2 FQNNGV. This CDR3 has 14 residues. J lost 6 bases, V lost 4 bases, and 5 bases had no gene match. Here the CDR3 DNA reads TGTGCCAGCAGCTCACCCAGGGGGGATGAAAAACTGTTTTTT. Protein: CASSSPRGDEKLFF.

The chain recombines TRBV29-1 with TRBJ1-1, with 8 bases lining up with TRBD1. The V gene end was trimmed by 8 bases and the J gene end by 2 bases; junction bases not matched to a gene: 7. The CDR3 extends over 13 amino acids. CDR1 is SQVTM and CDR2 is ANQGSEA in the germline V gene. The CDR3 loop reads CSHSTGANTEAFF. CDR3 bases: TGCAGCCACTCGACAGGGGCTAACACTGAAGCTTTCTTT.

The chain recombines TRBV29-1 with TRBJ2-3, with TRBD1 identical over 10 bases. Germline V CDR1 and CDR2: SQVTM, ANQGSEA. Trimming at V came to 5 bases and at J to 2 bases, leaving 7 bases not matched to a gene. There are 15 residues in the CDR3. In DNA, the CDR3 is TGCAGCGTTTCGACAGGGGGCGACTACACAGATACGCAGTATTTT. Translated: CSVSTGGDYTDTQYF.

The genes are TRBV2 and TRBJ2-1; tentative D call: TRBD2 (7 bases). The CDR3 has 18 residues. Germline loops: CDR1 SNHLY, CDR2 FYNNEI. V was shortened by 4 bases and J by 0 bases, with 19 bases between the two germline ends. In DNA, the CDR3 is TGTGCCAGCAGTGTTGGGGGGGCTAAGAAGGGCTCCTACAATGAGCAGTTCTTC. Its translation is CASSVGGAKKGSYNEQFF.

V gene TRBV19 combines with J gene TRBJ1-3; the D is unclear. This CDR3 is 17 amino acids long. Trimming shortened V by 5 bases and J by 0 bases, and 17 bases separated the two germline ends. CDR1 is LNHDA and CDR2 is SQIVND in the germline V gene (reference sequence). CDR3 sequence reads: CASSPRGVQSSGNTIYF. In DNA form, the CDR3 reads TGTGCCAGTAGTCCCCGAGGAGTCCAGAGCTCTGGAAACACCATATATTTT.

This clone turned up a few times. The rearrangement joins TRBV4-3 to TRBJ1-6; D unclear. This CDR3 spans 15 amino acids. CDR1 is LGHNA, CDR2 YSLEER, per germline. Trimming took off 0 bases at V and 3 bases at J, with 6 bases between the two ends. The CDR3 DNA sequence: TGCGCCAGCAGCCAAGAGATCGGCTATAATTCACCCCTCCACTTT. Its translation: CASSQEIGYNSPLHF.

The V gene is TRBV19, the J gene TRBJ1-5; D remains unclear. This CDR3 has 17 amino acids. V dropped 2 bases and J dropped 0 bases, with 14 bases sitting between them. In germline, CDR1 is LNHDA, CDR2 SQIVND (reference sequence). DNA for the CDR3: TGTGCCAGTAGTATAAGTCAGGCCAGCTATAGCAATCAGCCCCAGCATTTT. Its translation: CASSISQASYSNQPQHF.

This clone was recorded only once. This rearrangement joins TRBV18 to TRBJ1-2, with 7 bases lining up with TRBD1. The CDR3 has 14 amino acids. From germline, CDR1 is KGHSH and CDR2 LQKENI. V trimming: 6 bases; J trimming: 7 bases; junction bases outside the gene matches: 11. In nucleotides, the CDR3 is TGTGCCAGCTCCCCAGGGACAGCCCGAGGTGGCTACACCTTC. As protein: CASSPGTARGGYTF.

The rearrangement joins TRBV10-3 to TRBJ1-2; TRBD1 agrees at 9 bases. CDR1 ENHRY and CDR2 SYGVKD come from the germline V gene. With 10 bases clipped from V and 3 bases from J, the junction kept 9 bases outside the gene matches. The CDR3 has 14 amino acids. The CDR3 region is CATKGGQGDYGYTF. DNA of the CDR3: TGTGCCACAAAAGGGGGACAGGGTGACTATGGCTACACCTTC.

This clone was counted a single time. The J gene is TRBJ2-7, the V gene TRBV4-2, with 11 bases aligning to TRBD1. Germline CDR1 LGHNA, CDR2 YNFKEQ. J was trimmed by 3 bases and V by 4 bases; bases with no gene match: 8. This CDR3 has 16 amino acids. CDR3 sequence (DNA): TGTGCCAGCAGCCTGGGACAGGGGGTGATTGGCTACGAGCAGTACTTC. Encoded protein: CASSLGQGVIGYEQYF.

V is TRBV5-4 and J is TRBJ1-3, with TRBD1 matching 10 bases. CDR1 and CDR2 (germline): SGHNT, YYREEE (reference sequence). The J segment lost 1 base and the V segment lost 9 bases, leaving 16 bases of the junction unmatched. CDR3 length: 18 amino acids. The CDR3 reads CATERFTRQGASGNTIYF. Written as DNA, the CDR3 is TGTGCCACCGAGCGTTTTACCCGACAGGGGGCATCTGGAAACACCATATATTTT.

The chain combines TRBV29-1 with TRBJ1-2; D is perhaps TRBD1 (5 bases). The V gene lost 6 bases and the J gene lost 5 bases, with 7 bases spanning the gap. The CDR3 consists of 10 residues. Germline CDR1 is SQVTM and CDR2 is ANQGSEA. As DNA, the CDR3 is TGCAGCGTCGGGGGGTATGGCTACACCTTC. Its translation is CSVGGYGYTF.

The V and J genes are TRBV5-6 and TRBJ2-5, with D possibly matching TRBD1 (6 bases). The CDR3 is 15 residues long. Germline assignment: CDR1 SGHDT and CDR2 YYEEEE. V was clipped by 2 bases and J by 4 bases, with 15 bases between them. CDR3 sequence reads: CASSLFQGFAETQYF. The CDR3 nucleotides read TGTGCCAGCAGCTTATTTCAGGGGTTCGCAGAGACCCAGTACTTC.

This clone showed up just a few times. The rearrangement joins TRBV2 to TRBJ1-1, with D perhaps matching TRBD1 (5 bases). The CDR3 runs 14 residues. V was cut by 7 bases and J by 5 bases, with 17 bases left in between. Germline V CDR1 and CDR2: SNHLY, FYNNEI. The chain's CDR3 is CASKLQGGDTEAFF. DNA of the CDR3: TGTGCCAGCAAACTCCAGGGCGGAGATACTGAAGCTTTCTTT.

The chain has TRBV28 and TRBJ2-3, with D possibly TRBD2 on 5 matching bases. Trimming removed 3 bases from V and 2 bases from J, with 9 bases in between. Germline CDR1 MDHEN, CDR2 SYDVKM. The CDR3 contains 14 residues. In DNA form, the CDR3 reads TGTGCCAGCAGTTTTTCGCGGGCCACAGATACGCAGTATTTT. The encoded protein is CASSFSRATDTQYF.

The rearrangement joins TRBV11-3 to TRBJ2-7; 9 bases fit TRBD1. In germline, CDR1 is SGHNT, CDR2 YENEEA. The junction had 10 bases not matched to a gene; V was cut back by 5 bases and J by 2 bases. This CDR3 region has 16 residues. DNA for the CDR3: TGTGCCAGCAGCCCCGGACAGGGGAGGGGCACCTACGAGCAGTACTTC. It encodes CASSPGQGRGTYEQYF.

The chain's CDR3 is CASSKLTGSDTQYF. The CDR3 DNA reads TGTGCCAGCAGTAAACTGACAGGGTCGGATACGCAGTATTTT. This chain links TRBV2 with TRBJ2-3; 7 nucleotides line up with TRBD1. The CDR3 length is 14 residues. The germline gives CDR1 SNHLY, CDR2 FYNNEI. The V segment lost 5 bases and the J segment 6 bases; nucleotides outside the gene matches: 8.